This entry describes one T cell receptor (beta chain). The source of the sample is a study of T cell responses to AZD1222 COVID-19 vaccine. Assay used: immunoSEQ multiplex PCR; TCRdb lists only in-frame clones, some missing. This sample has about 120,000 clones, with roughly 88% found just once. The source of this sequence is an adult in good health. The sample here was peripheral blood, taken on day 0 of AZD1222 vaccination.

The CDR3 nucleotides read TGTGCCAGCAGCTTAGCCAGAGCCATGAACACTGAAGCTTTCTTT. Protein sequence: CASSLARAMNTEAFF. This chain uses TRBV5-4 with TRBJ1-1; D remains ambiguous. Trimming took 2 bases from V and 0 from J, leaving 11 bases between them. CDR3 length equals 15 residues. Germline CDR1 reads SGHNT; CDR2 reads YYREEE (reference sequence).